Listed here are 19 T cell receptor beta chains from one sample, sequenced in a study of Graves' ophthalmopathy and Graves' hyperthyroidism. From RNA, the CDR3 regions of TCR beta chains were amplified and sequenced. First-round RT-PCR employed HTBI primers, with a second-round multiplex PCR after it. TCRdb re-called the multiplex PCR reads with MiXCR, one entry per CDR3 protein. The sample lists 450,000 or so distinct CDR3 sequences, approximately 14% occurring once. The specimen was blood. The receptors shown here come from a woman aged 25-40 years with Graves' ophthalmopathy.

This clonotype was recorded a few times. The gene calls are TRBV27 and TRBJ2-7, with D maybe TRBD2 (6 bases). The ends were cut back, 8 bases at V and 7 bases at J, with 15 bases in the middle. The germline CDR1 and CDR2 sequences are MNHEY and SMNVEV (reference sequence). The CDR3 spans 12 residues. The DNA for the CDR3 is TGTGCCAGCTGGGACTCCCGGGGGGAGCAGTACTTC. Its translation: CASWDSRGEQYF.

The J gene is TRBJ1-6, the V gene TRBV28; a weak D match, TRBD1 (5 bases). Trimming left V 5 bases short and J 9 bases short, with 23 bases between. Germline CDR1 MDHEN, CDR2 SYDVKM. The CDR3 loop spans 17 amino acids. CDR3 bases: TGTGCCAGCAGTCCCCTATTTCGACAGTACGGTCGTTCACCCCTCCACTTT. As protein: CASSPLFRQYGRSPLHF.

This clonotype was detected many times. This rearrangement joins TRBV12-3 or TRBV12-4 to TRBJ1-2; D possibly corresponds to TRBD1 (5 bases). This CDR3 comprises 14 residues. Trimming shortened V by 6 bases and J by 3 bases, and 14 bases separated the two germline ends. CDR3 protein: CASSRQLGDYGYTF. DNA for the CDR3: TGTGCCAGCAGCCGACAGTTAGGAGACTATGGCTACACCTTC.

This clonotype has a count of ten or more. The CDR3 nucleotides read TGTGCCAGCAGTCGCGGGAGAGGAGAGACCCAGTACTTC. It encodes CASSRGRGETQYF. The chain has TRBV6-5 and TRBJ2-5, with 7 bases aligning to TRBD2. The CDR3 runs to 13 residues. J lost 4 bases, V lost 5 bases, and 4 bases had no gene match. Germline CDR1 MNHEY, CDR2 SVGAGI.

A note on this clonotype: A read error may explain this, as a much larger clone is one base away. The chain has TRBV7-2 and TRBJ2-5, with D perhaps matching TRBD1 (6 bases). Germline CDR1 reads SGHTA; CDR2 reads FQGNSA. The CDR3 contains 13 residues. As DNA, the CDR3 is TGTGCCAGCAGCTTTTACAGGGAGCAGACCCTGTACTTC. The encoded protein is CASSFYREQTLYF.

Many counts were recorded for this clonotype. The gene calls are TRBV4-1 and TRBJ2-4, with D perhaps TRBD1 or TRBD2 (5 bases each). V shed 0 bases and J shed 3 bases, with 12 bases lying between them. This CDR3 region has 16 residues. Germline-derived CDR1 and CDR2 are MGHRA and YSYEKL. The chain's CDR3 is CASSQDHGTDKNIQYF. The CDR3 coding sequence is TGCGCCAGCAGCCAAGATCACGGGACCGACAAAAACATTCAGTACTTC.

This clonotype was seen at least ten times. This sequence joins TRBV5-6 and TRBJ1-2; no firm D call. The CDR3 contains 16 residues. CDR1 and CDR2 from the germline V gene are SGHDT and YYEEEE. V lost 1 base, J lost 4 bases, and 17 bases lay in between. The CDR3: CASSLYSSEQIYGYTF. Written as DNA, the CDR3 is TGTGCCAGCAGCTTGTACTCGTCTGAACAGATCTATGGCTACACCTTC.

This clonotype was detected many times. This chain uses TRBV27 with TRBJ1-5; 7 nucleotides match TRBD1. Germline-derived CDR1 and CDR2 are MNHEY and SMNVEV (reference sequence). V was clipped by 5 bases and J by 0 bases; unmatched bases: 4. The CDR3 spans 15 residues. In DNA form, the CDR3 reads TGTGCCAGCAGTCCACAGGGGTATAGCAATCAGCCCCAGCATTTT. It encodes CASSPQGYSNQPQHF.

This clonotype was observed at least ten times. V usage is TRBV6-5 and J usage is TRBJ2-2; D gene ambiguous. CDR3 size: 17 residues. Trimming removed 2 bases at V and 0 bases at J, with 13 bases between. Germline V gene sequence: CDR1 MNHEY, CDR2 SVGAGI. The CDR3 reads CASSYRGGPSNTGELFF. The CDR3 coding sequence is TGTGCCAGCAGTTACCGAGGTGGACCCTCGAACACCGGGGAGCTGTTTTTT.

This clonotype has at least ten counts. This rearrangement joins TRBV10-3 to TRBJ1-2, with D unclear. Germline loops: CDR1 ENHRY, CDR2 SYGVKD. Trimming stripped 6 bases from V and 5 bases from J, with 10 bases between. This CDR3 is built from 12 residues. The chain's CDR3 is CAISGKGYGYTF. CDR3 DNA sequence: TGTGCCATCAGCGGGAAGGGTTATGGCTACACCTTC.

This clonotype was seen repeatedly, ten times or more. The rearrangement uses TRBV20-1 and TRBJ1-2; TRBD1 matches at 9 bases. Trimming at V came to 1 base and at J to 3 bases, leaving 0 bases not matched to a gene. The CDR3 is 13 residues long. The germline CDR1 and CDR2 sequences are DFQATT and SNEGSKA (reference sequence). CDR3 amino acids: CSARGQGDYGYTF. Here the CDR3 DNA reads TGCAGTGCTAGAGGACAGGGGGACTATGGCTACACCTTC.

This rearrangement joins TRBV5-1 to TRBJ2-5; maybe TRBD2 (5 bases). V was pared by 5 bases and J by 1 base, with 21 bases between. Germline values: CDR1 SGHRS, CDR2 YFSETQ. The CDR3 is 17 amino acids. For the CDR3, the DNA is TGCGCCAGCAGGCCGGGAATTATGGGGAGTACCCAAGAGACCCAGTACTTC. Translation gives CASRPGIMGSTQETQYF.

This chain links TRBV6-5 with TRBJ2-4; 11 bases map to TRBD2. The CDR3 loop spans 16 amino acids. J gave up 1 base and V 4 bases, and 3 bases lay outside the gene matches. Germline loops: CDR1 MNHEY, CDR2 SVGAGI. CDR3 in amino acids: CASSSLAGGAKNIQYF. The CDR3 DNA reads as TGTGCCAGCAGTTCCCTAGCGGGAGGTGCCAAAAACATTCAGTACTTC.

In the case of this clonotype: The CDR3 carries no conserved terminal phenylalanine or tryptophan, so it likely arises from a read error. The limits of the CDR3 on the DNA are not certain, so only TCRdb's listed CDR3 is given. J is TRBJ1-1 and V is TRBV6-5. Termini included, the CDR3 measures 11 amino acids. The V gene's germline CDR1 is MNHEY and CDR2 SVGAGI. The CDR3 is CASSWGTEACL.

This clonotype was observed at least ten times. The chain links TRBV6-2 or TRBV6-3 to TRBJ2-4, with TRBD1 identical over 10 bases. The length of the CDR3 is 16 residues. The ends lost 5 bases at V and 2 bases at J; junction bases unmatched: 6. The germline V gene has CDR1 MNHEY and CDR2 SVGEGT. Here the CDR3 reads CASSRQGAWPKNIQYF. The CDR3 DNA follows: TGTGCCAGCAGTAGACAGGGGGCTTGGCCCAAAAACATTCAGTACTTC.

Ten or more counts support this clonotype. This chain connects TRBV5-4 to TRBJ1-2; 9 nucleotides match TRBD1. CDR3 length equals 17 residues. Germline lookup yields CDR1 SGHNT and CDR2 YYREEE (reference sequence). The V gene end was trimmed by 0 bases and the J gene end by 2 bases; junction bases not matched to a gene: 8. The CDR3 protein is CASSLALGTGTNYGYTF. CDR3 DNA: TGTGCCAGCAGCTTGGCGTTGGGGACAGGGACGAACTATGGCTACACCTTC.

There are many counts of this clonotype. The junction does not match germline at one end; this may be a read error. The chain uses TRBV30 and TRBJ2-7; tentative D call: TRBD1 (5 bases). The CDR3 consists of 11 residues. Germline values: CDR1 GTSNPN, CDR2 SVGIG (reference sequence). This chain's CDR3 is CAGGRVYEQYF. The CDR3 DNA follows: TGTGCCGGTGGCAGGGTCTACGAGCAATACTTC.

The sample holds many counts of this clonotype. V usage is TRBV7-6 and J usage is TRBJ1-1, with a possible D match to TRBD1 (6 bases). V was trimmed by 0 bases and J by 8 bases, leaving 16 bases between them. CDR1 and CDR2 from the germline V gene are SGHVS and FNYEAQ. This CDR3 is 15 amino acids long. The CDR3 is CASSLAGGAIREAFF. The CDR3 nucleotides read TGTGCCAGCAGCTTAGCGGGGGGCGCGATCCGCGAAGCTTTCTTT. The full variable domain, its missing parts supplied by reference TRBV7-6 and TRBJ1-1, is GAGVSQSPRYKVTKRGQDVALRCDPISGHVSLYWYRQALGQGPEFLTYFNYEAQQDKSGLPNDRFSAERPEGSISTLTIQRTEQRDSAMYRCASSLAGGAIREAFFGQGTRLTVV.

V gene TRBV12-3 or TRBV12-4 combines with J gene TRBJ2-1; TRBD1 matches at 11 bases. After removal of 4 bases from V and 7 bases from J, the junction contained 3 bases not matched to a gene. CDR3 length equals 14 residues. CDR3 protein: CASSYRDRGNEQFF. In nucleotides, the CDR3 is TGTGCCAGCAGTTACCGGGACAGGGGGAATGAGCAGTTCTTC.